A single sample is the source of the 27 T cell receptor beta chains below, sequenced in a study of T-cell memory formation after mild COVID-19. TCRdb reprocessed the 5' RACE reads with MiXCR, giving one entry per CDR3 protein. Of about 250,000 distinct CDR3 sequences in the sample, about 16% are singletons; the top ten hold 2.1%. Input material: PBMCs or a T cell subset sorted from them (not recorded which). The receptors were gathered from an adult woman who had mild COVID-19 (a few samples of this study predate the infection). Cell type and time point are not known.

CDR3 protein: CASSERRLRTKFF. The CDR3 DNA reads as TGTGCCAGCAGTGAAAGGCGGCTCAGGACCAAGTTCTTC. The V and J genes are TRBV6-1 and TRBJ2-1; D remains unclear. Germline values: CDR1 MNHNS, CDR2 SASEGT. This CDR3 is 13 amino acids long. Trimming removed 2 bases at V and 14 bases at J, with 16 bases between.

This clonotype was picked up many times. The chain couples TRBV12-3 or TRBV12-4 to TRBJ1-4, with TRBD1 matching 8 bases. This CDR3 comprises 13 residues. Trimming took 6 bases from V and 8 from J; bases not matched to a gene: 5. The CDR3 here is CASSRQGKEKLFF. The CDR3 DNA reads TGTGCCAGCAGCCGACAGGGGAAAGAAAAACTGTTTTTT.

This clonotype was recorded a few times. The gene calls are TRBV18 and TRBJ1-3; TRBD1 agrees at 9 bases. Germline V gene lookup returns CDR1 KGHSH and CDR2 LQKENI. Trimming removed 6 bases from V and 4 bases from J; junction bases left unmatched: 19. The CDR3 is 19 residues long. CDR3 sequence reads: CASSPTPTPGQGYGNTIYF. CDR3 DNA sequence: TGTGCCAGCTCGCCAACGCCTACTCCGGGACAGGGTTACGGAAACACCATATATTTT.

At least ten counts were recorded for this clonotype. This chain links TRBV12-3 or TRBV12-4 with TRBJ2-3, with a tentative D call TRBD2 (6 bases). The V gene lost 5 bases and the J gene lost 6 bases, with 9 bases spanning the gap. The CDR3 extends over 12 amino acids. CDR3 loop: CASSPSGDTQYF. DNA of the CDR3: TGTGCCAGCAGTCCCAGCGGGGATACGCAGTATTTT.

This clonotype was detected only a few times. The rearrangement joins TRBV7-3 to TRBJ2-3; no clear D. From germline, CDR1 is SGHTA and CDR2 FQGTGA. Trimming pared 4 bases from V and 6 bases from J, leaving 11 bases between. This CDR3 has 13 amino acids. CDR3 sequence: CASSSLGVDTQYF. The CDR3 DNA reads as TGTGCCAGCAGCTCGTTGGGCGTGGATACGCAGTATTTT.

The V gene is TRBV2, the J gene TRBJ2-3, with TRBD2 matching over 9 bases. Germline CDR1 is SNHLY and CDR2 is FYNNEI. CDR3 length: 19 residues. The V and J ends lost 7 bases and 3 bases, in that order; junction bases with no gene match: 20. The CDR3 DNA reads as TGTGCCAGCACCGGGGGACGGCCGGGACTAGCCCTTCGTACAGATACGCAGTATTTT. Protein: CASTGGRPGLALRTDTQYF.

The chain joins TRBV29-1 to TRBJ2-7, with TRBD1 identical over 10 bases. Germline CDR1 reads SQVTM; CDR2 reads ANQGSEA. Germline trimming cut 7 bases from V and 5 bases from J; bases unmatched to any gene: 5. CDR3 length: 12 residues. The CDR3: CSARTGGDEQYF. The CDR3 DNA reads TGCAGCGCACGGACAGGGGGGGACGAGCAGTACTTC.

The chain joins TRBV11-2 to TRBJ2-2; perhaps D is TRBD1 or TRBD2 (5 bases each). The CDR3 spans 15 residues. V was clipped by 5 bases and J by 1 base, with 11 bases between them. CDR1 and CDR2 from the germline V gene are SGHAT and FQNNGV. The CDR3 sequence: CASSTGTLNTGELFF. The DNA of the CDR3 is TGTGCCAGCAGCACCGGGACCCTGAACACCGGGGAGCTGTTTTTT.

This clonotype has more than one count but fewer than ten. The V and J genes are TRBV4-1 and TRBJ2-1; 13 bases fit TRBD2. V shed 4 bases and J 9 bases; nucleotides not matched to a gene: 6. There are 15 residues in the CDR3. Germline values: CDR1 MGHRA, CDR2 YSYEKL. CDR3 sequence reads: CASSRTSGRAGEQFF. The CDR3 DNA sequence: TGCGCCAGCAGCCGAACTAGCGGGAGGGCCGGTGAGCAGTTCTTC.

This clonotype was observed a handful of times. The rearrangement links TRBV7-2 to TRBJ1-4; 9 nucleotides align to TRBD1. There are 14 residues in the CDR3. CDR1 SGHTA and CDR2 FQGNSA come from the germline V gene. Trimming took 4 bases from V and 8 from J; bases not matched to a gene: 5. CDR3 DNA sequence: TGTGCCAGCAGCTCACAGGGGGCGCGCGAAAAACTGTTTTTT. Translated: CASSSQGAREKLFF.

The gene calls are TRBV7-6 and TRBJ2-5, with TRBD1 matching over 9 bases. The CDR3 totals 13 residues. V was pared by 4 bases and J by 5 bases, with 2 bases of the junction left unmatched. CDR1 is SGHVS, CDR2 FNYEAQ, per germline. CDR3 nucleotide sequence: TGTGCCAGCAGCTGGGGACAGGGCGAGACCCAGTACTTC. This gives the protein CASSWGQGETQYF. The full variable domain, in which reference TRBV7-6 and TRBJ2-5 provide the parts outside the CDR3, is GAGVSQSPRYKVTKRGQDVALRCDPISGHVSLYWYRQALGQGPEFLTYFNYEAQQDKSGLPNDRFSAERPEGSISTLTIQRTEQRDSAMYRCASSWGQGETQYFGPGTRLLVL.

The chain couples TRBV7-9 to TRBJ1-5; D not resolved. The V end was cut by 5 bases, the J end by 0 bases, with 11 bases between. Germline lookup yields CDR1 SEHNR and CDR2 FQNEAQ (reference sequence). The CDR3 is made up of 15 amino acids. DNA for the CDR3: TGTGCCAGCAGCCAAAGTAGGCATAGCAATCAGCCCCAGCATTTT. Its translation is CASSQSRHSNQPQHF.

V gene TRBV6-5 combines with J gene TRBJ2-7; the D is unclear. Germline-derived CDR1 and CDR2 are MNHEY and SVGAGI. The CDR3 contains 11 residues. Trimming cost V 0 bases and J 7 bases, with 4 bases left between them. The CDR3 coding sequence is TGTGCCAGCAGTTACTCGGGGGAGCAGTACTTC. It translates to CASSYSGEQYF.

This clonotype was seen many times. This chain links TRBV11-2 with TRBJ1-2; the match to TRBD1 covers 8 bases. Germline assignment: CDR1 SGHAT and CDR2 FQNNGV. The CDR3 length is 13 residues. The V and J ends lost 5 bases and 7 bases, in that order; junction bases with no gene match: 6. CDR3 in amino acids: CASSIGQGVGYTF. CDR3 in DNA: TGTGCCAGCAGCATCGGACAGGGTGTTGGCTACACCTTC.

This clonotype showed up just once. The CDR3 DNA follows: TGTGCCAGCAGCCCGGGACTAGTGCACGAGCAGTACTTC. Translation gives CASSPGLVHEQYF. The gene calls are TRBV2 and TRBJ2-7; 8 bases line up with TRBD2. Looked up from germline, CDR1 is SNHLY and CDR2 is FYNNEI. The V and J ends lost 6 bases and 5 bases, in that order; junction bases with no gene match: 6. The CDR3 is 13 amino acids. The variable domain in full, with the rest retrieved from reference TRBV2 and TRBJ2-7, is EPEVTQTPSHQVTQMGQEVILRCVPISNHLYFYWYRQILGQKVEFLVSFYNNEISEKSEIFDDQFSVERPDGSNFTLKIRSTKLEDSAMYFCASSPGLVHEQYFGPGTRLTVT.

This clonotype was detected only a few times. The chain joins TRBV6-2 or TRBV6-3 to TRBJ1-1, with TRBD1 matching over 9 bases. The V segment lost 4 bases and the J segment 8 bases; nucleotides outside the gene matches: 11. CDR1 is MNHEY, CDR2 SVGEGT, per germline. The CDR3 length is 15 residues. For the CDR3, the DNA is TGTGCCAGCAGTTCCCCGGGGACAGGGTCGTTGGAAGCTTTCTTT. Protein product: CASSSPGTGSLEAFF.

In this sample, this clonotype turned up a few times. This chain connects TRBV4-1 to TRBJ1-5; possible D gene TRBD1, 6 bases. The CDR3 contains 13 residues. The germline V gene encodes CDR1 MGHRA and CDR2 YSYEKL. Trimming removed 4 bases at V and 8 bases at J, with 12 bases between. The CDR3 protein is CASSRGPKEPQHF. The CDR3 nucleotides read TGCGCCAGCAGCCGGGGGCCTAAGGAGCCCCAGCATTTT.

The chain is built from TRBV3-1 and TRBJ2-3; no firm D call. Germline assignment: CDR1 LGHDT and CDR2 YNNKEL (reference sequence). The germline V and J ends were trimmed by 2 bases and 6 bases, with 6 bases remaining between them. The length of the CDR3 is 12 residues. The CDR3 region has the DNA TGTGCCAGCAGCCAAACGAGGGATACGCAGTATTTT. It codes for CASSQTRDTQYF.

Here the CDR3 DNA reads TGCGCCAGCAGCCAAGTTGGGGGAAATGGCTACACCTTC. It encodes CASSQVGGNGYTF. This sequence joins TRBV4-1 and TRBJ1-2, with D maybe TRBD1 (5 bases). CDR3 size: 13 residues. Per the germline V gene, CDR1 is MGHRA and CDR2 is YSYEKL. V was pared by 1 base and J by 6 bases, with 9 bases between.

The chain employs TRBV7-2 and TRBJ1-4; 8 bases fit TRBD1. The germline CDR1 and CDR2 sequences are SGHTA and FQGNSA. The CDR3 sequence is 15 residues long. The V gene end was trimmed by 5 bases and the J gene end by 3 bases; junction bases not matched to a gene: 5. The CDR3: CASSRGQAANEKLFF. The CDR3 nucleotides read TGTGCCAGCAGCCGGGGACAGGCGGCTAATGAAAAACTGTTTTTT.

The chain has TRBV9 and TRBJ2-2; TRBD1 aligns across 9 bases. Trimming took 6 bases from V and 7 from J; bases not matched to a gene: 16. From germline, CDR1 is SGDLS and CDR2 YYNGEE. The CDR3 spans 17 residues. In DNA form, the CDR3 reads TGTGCCAGCACGCTCAGGGGACAGGGCCCCTCGAGCGGGGAGCTGTTTTTT. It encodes CASTLRGQGPSSGELFF.

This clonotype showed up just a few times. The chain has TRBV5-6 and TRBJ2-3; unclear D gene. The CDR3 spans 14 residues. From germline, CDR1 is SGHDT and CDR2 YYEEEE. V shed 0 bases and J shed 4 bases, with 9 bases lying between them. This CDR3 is CASSLGSTSDTQYF. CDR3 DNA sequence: TGTGCCAGCAGCTTGGGATCGACATCAGATACGCAGTATTTT.

Written as DNA, the CDR3 is TGTGCCAGCTCACCGCAGGGAAGCTTTCGCTATGGCTACACCTTC. Translation: CASSPQGSFRYGYTF. The chain recombines TRBV18 with TRBJ1-2, with D possibly being TRBD1 (5 bases). Germline lookup yields CDR1 KGHSH and CDR2 LQKENI. The CDR3 has 15 residues. V was trimmed by 3 bases and J by 4 bases, leaving 15 bases between them.

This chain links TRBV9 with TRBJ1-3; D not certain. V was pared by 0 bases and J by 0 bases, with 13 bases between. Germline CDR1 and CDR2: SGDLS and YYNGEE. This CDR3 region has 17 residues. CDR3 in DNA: TGTGCCAGCAGCGTAGAAGTCGGCGGATCCTCTGGAAACACCATATATTTT. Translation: CASSVEVGGSSGNTIYF.

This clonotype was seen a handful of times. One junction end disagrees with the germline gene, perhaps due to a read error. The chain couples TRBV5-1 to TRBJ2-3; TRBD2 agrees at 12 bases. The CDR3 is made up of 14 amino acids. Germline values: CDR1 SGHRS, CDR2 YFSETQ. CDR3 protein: CASSSGLAGTTHYF. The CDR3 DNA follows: TGCGCCAGCAGCTCAGGACTAGCGGGGACTACGCATTATTTT.

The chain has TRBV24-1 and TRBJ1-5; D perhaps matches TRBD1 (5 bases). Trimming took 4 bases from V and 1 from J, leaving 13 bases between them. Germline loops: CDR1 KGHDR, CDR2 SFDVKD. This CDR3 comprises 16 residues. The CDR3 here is CATSERSGKSNQPQHF. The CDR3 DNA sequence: TGTGCCACCAGTGAGAGATCAGGGAAAAGCAATCAGCCCCAGCATTTT.

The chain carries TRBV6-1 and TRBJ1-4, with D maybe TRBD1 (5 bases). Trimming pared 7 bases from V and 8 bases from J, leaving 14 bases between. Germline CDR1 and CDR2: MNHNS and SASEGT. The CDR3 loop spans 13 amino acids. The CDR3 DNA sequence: TGTGCCAGCACCCGGGGGGTCAGGGAAAAACTGTTTTTT. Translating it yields CASTRGVREKLFF.